This T cell receptor beta chain is from a study of cytomegalovirus exposure and HLA in healthy donors. TCRdb's copy holds only in-frame clones and misses some; the assay was immunoSEQ multiplex PCR. The data contain 90,000 to 150,000 clones, roughly 90% of them seen just once; the ten biggest clones take up about 6%. The CDR3 has 18 residues. The V and J genes are TRBV21-1 and TRBJ1-5; TRBD1 was called by the table and not checked on the DNA. TRBV21-1 is designated a pseudogene. The material sequenced was PBMCs. This receptor was identified in a woman younger than 35 in good health and CMV-seropositive. CDR3 DNA sequence: TGTGCCAGCAGCAAACAAGGCAGGGGGCGACTTAGCAATCAGCCCCAGCATTTT. Protein sequence: CASSKQGRGRLSNQPQHF.